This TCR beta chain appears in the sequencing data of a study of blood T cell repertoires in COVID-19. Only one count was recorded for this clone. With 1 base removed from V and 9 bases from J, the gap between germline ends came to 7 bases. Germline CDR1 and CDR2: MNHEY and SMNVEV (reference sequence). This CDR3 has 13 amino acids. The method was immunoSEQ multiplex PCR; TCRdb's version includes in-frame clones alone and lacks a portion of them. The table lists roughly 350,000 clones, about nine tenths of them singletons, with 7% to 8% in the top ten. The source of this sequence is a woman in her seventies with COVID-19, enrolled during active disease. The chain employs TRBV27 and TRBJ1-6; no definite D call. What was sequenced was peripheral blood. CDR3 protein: CASSLLLGSPLHF. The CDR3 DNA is TGTGCCAGCAGTTTATTGCTCGGTTCACCCCTCCACTTT.